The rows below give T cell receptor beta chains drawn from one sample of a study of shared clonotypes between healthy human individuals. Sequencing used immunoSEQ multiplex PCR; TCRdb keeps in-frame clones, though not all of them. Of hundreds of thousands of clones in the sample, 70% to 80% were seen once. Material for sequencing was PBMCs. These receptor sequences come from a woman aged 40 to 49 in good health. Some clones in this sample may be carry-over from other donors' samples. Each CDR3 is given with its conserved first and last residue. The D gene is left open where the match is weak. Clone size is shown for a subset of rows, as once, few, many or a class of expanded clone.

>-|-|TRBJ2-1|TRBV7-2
TGTGCCAGCAGCTTAGCGCCGAGAGATGAGCAGTTCTTC
CASSLAPRDEQFF
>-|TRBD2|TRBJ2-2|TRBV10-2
TGCGCCAGCAGTACCCGGACTAGCCTCTATTTGAACACCGGGGAGCTGTTTTTT
CASSTRTSLYLNTGELFF
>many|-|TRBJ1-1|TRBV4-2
TGTGCCAGCAGCCAACTCGGGAGGGGCGGCTCAAACCCTCAGAACACTGAAGCTTTCTTT
CASSQLGRGGSNPQNTEAFF
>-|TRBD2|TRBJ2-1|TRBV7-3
TGTGCCAGCAGCTTAACGTTTGCTAGCGGGAGAGGTAATGAGCAGTTCTTC
CASSLTFASGRGNEQFF
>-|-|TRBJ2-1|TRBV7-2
TGTGCCAGCAGCTTAGGGCTAGCCCGGGAGCAGTTCTTC
CASSLGLAREQFF
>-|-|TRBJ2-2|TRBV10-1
TGCGCCAGCAGTGAGTCTCGGGGAGCCGGGGAGCTGTTTTTT
CASSESRGAGELFF
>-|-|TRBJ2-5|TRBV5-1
TGCGCCAGCAGCTTGGTTGGCGGCGGGATGGTGGGAGAGACCCAGTACTTC
CASSLVGGGMVGETQYF
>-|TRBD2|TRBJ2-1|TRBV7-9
TGTGCCAGCAGCCCCCATGGGGGGGGCAATGAGCAGTTCTTC
CASSPHGGGNEQFF
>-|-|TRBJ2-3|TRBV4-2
TGTGCCAGCAGCCAAGTACTGAAGCGCAACACAGATACGCAGTATTTT
CASSQVLKRNTDTQYF
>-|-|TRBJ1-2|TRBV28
TGTGCCAGCAGTTTGTTAGTAGGGGCCGGGTTGGGCTACACCTTC
CASSLLVGAGLGYTF
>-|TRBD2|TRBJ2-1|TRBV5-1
TGCGCCAGCAGTGCCCGACTAGCTAGTATTGGCTACAATGAGCAGTTCTTC
CASSARLASIGYNEQFF
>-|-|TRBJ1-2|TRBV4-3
TGCGCCAGCAGCCAAGTCTTCGGGGACCCTGGCTACACCTTC
CASSQVFGDPGYTF
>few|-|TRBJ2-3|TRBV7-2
TGTGCCAGCAGCTTAGTTAGGACCAGCACAGATACGCAGTATTTT
CASSLVRTSTDTQYF
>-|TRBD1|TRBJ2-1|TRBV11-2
TGTGCCAGCAGCCCAGGGGGAGTCTCCTACAATGAGCAGTTCTTC
CASSPGGVSYNEQFF
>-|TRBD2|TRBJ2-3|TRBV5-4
TGTGCCAGCAGCTTCCAGCGGGAGTTGGGCACAGATACGCAGTATTTT
CASSFQRELGTDTQYF
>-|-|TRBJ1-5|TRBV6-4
TGTGCCAGCAGTGACCGAGGAGTTAGCAATCAGCCCCAGCATTTT
CASSDRGVSNQPQHF
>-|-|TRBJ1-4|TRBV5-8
TGTGCCAGCAGCTTGGAAGTAGGGTTTGTGGAAAAACTGTTTTTT
CASSLEVGFVEKLFF
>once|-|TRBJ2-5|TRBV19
TGTGCCAGTAGTAATAGACTCGCCCAAGAGACCCAGTACTTC
CASSNRLAQETQYF
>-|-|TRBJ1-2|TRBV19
TGTGCCAGTCTTCCCGACAGGAACAGCTATGGCTACACCTTC
CASLPDRNSYGYTF
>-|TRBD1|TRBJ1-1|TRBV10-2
TGCGCCAGCAGTGTGGCAGGGGGCCGTGTTTCGGAAGCTTTCTTT
CASSVAGGRVSEAFF
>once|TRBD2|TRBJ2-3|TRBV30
TGTGCCTGGAGGGTGGGACTAGCGGTGACAGATACGCAGTATTTT
CAWRVGLAVTDTQYF
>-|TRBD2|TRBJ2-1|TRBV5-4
TGTGCCAGCAGCTTGAGCCTAGCGGGAGAGGCTGAGCAGTTCTTC
CASSLSLAGEAEQFF
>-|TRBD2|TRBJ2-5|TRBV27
TGTGCCAGCAGTTTCCTAGCGGGATGGGAGACCCAGTACTTC
CASSFLAGWETQYF
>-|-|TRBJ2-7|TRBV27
TGTGCCAGCAGACCGGGACTCACGACCTACGAGCAGTACTTC
CASRPGLTTYEQYF
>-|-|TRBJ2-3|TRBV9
TGTGCCAGCAGCGTAGTGTCAGACGCAGATACGCAGTATTTT
CASSVVSDADTQYF
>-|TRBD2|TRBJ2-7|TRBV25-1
TGTGCCAGCAGACAAACGGGACTAGCGGGGGGGTCCTACGAGCAGTACTTC
CASRQTGLAGGSYEQYF
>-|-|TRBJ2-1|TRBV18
TGTGCCAGCTCACCTAGACAGGGAGGAAACAATGAGCAGTTCTTC
CASSPRQGGNNEQFF
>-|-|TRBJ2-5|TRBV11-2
TGTGCCAGCAGCTTAGTTGGGGGAGAGACCCAGTACTTC
CASSLVGGETQYF
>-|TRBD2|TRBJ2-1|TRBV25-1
TGTCCCTCCCCCAGGCTAGCGGGAGATACGTATGAGCAGTTCTTC
CPSPRLAGDTYEQFF
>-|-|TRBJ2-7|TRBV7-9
TGTGCCAGCAGCTTAGATGGGTACTCCTACGAGCAGTACTTC
CASSLDGYSYEQYF
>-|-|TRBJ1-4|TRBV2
TGTGCCAGCAAACTGGGCCAGGGTAATGAAAAACTGTTTTTT
CASKLGQGNEKLFF
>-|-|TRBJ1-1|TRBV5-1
TGCGCCAGCAGCTTGGCGACACGGGTCGGGGTGAGGAGGTTAACTGAAGCTTTCTTT
CASSLATRVGVRRLTEAFF
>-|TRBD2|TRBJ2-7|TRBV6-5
TGTGCCAGCAGCCGAGCTAGCGGGAGTTGGGAGCAGTACTTC
CASSRASGSWEQYF
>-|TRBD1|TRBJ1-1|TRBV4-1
TGCGCCAGCAGCCAACCTCTAGACAGGGTCAAAGCTTTCTTT
CASSQPLDRVKAFF
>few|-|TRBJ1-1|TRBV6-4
TGTGCCAGCAGTGCCGATGGACCTAGCACTGAAGCTTTCTTT
CASSADGPSTEAFF
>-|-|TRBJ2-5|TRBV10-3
TGTGCCATCCGTTCCAACAGGTCAGAGACCCAGTACTTC
CAIRSNRSETQYF
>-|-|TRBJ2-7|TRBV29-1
TGCAGCGTTGAAACCCCGGGTAGGGAGCAGTACTTC
CSVETPGREQYF
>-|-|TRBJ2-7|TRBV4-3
TGCGCCAGCAGCCAAGACTATCTTTTTGAGCAGTACTTC
CASSQDYLFEQYF
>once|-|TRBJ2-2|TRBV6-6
TGTGCCAGCAGTTACGACTCCGGGGAGCTGTTTTTT
CASSYDSGELFF
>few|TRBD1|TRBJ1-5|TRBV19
TGTGCCAGTAGTCGGAACAGGGGGCACAATCAGCCCCAGCATTTT
CASSRNRGHNQPQHF
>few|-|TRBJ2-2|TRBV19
TGTGCCAGTACCCCGGGGGTCCCGTGGACCGGGGAGCTGTTTTTT
CASTPGVPWTGELFF
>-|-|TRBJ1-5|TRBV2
TGTGCCAGCAGTGAAGTGGGGGGTAGGAGCAATCAGCCCCAGCATTTT
CASSEVGGRSNQPQHF